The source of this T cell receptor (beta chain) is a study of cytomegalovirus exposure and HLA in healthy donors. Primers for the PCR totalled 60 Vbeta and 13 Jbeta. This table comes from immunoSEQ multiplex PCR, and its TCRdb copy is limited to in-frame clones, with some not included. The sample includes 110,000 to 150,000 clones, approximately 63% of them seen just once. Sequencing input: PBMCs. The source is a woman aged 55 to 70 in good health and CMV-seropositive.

CDR3 bases: TGTGCCAGCAGCTTAGGCAGCCAAGAGACCCAGTACTTC. Protein: CASSLGSQETQYF. The rearrangement links TRBV7-7 to TRBJ2-5; D is undetermined. This CDR3 comprises 13 residues. Per germline, CDR1 SSHAT and CDR2 FNYEAQ (reference sequence). Trimming took 1 base from V and 1 from J, leaving 4 bases between them.